The 20 T cell receptor beta chains given below trace back to one sample, sequenced in a study of blood T cell repertoires in COVID-19. Produced via immunoSEQ multiplex PCR; TCRdb's table is partial and in-frame only. The data show 250,000 to 350,000 clones, around 83% seen once. Source material: peripheral blood. The receptor source for this set is a woman between 45 and 65 years old with acute or convalescent COVID-19.

This chain connects TRBV11-3 to TRBJ2-2; the match to TRBD2 covers 7 bases. V trimming: 8 bases; J trimming: 7 bases; junction bases outside the gene matches: 7. CDR3 length: 13 amino acids. CDR1 is SGHNT, CDR2 YENEEA, per germline. CDR3 loop: CASGQGGVGELFF. CDR3 coding DNA: TGTGCCAGCGGGCAGGGAGGGGTCGGGGAGCTGTTTTTT.

In its sample, this clone was seen a few times. This chain links TRBV9 with TRBJ2-2; D unclear. Trimming left V 3 bases short and J 5 bases short, with 11 bases between. This CDR3 is built from 14 residues. Germline V CDR1 and CDR2: SGDLS, YYNGEE. CDR3 DNA sequence: TGTGCCAGCAGCGCAAATACTCAAACCGGGGAGCTGTTTTTT. Amino acid sequence: CASSANTQTGELFF.

V gene TRBV5-4 combines with J gene TRBJ2-5; 13 positions match TRBD2. The germline V gene encodes CDR1 SGHNT and CDR2 YYREEE (reference sequence). V lost 4 bases, J lost 3 bases, and 0 bases stayed unmatched. The CDR3 runs 14 residues. CDR3 sequence reads: CASSGLAGEETQYF. The CDR3 bases are TGTGCCAGCAGCGGACTAGCGGGAGAAGAGACCCAGTACTTC. The full variable domain, with the rest looked up from reference TRBV5-4 and TRBJ2-5, is ETGVTQSPTHLIKTRGQQVTLRCSSQSGHNTVSWYQQALGQGPQFIFQYYREEENGRGNFPPRFSGLQFPNYSSELNVNALELDDSALYLCASSGLAGEETQYFGPGTRLLVL.

The chain joins TRBV20-1 to TRBJ2-5; 9 bases align to TRBD1. CDR1 is DFQATT and CDR2 is SNEGSKA in the germline V gene (reference sequence). V shed 3 bases, J shed 6 bases, and the junction held 8 bases outside the gene matches. The CDR3 contains 14 residues. The CDR3 bases are TGCAGTGCTAGTTCGGGGACAGGGCGACAGACCCAGTACTTC. It specifies CSASSGTGRQTQYF.

This clone was picked up a small number of times. The rearrangement uses TRBV7-9 and TRBJ1-2; 9 bases are a match to TRBD1. The CDR3 spans 18 residues. Germline CDR1 reads SEHNR; CDR2 reads FQNEAQ (reference sequence). The trim removed 8 bases at V and 3 bases at J, leaving 19 bases unmatched. CDR3 sequence reads: CASQLVWSGQGKDYGYTF. CDR3 sequence (DNA): TGTGCCAGCCAGCTTGTTTGGTCCGGACAGGGGAAAGACTATGGCTACACCTTC.

This rearrangement joins TRBV11-1 to TRBJ2-7; possible D gene TRBD2, 6 bases. Deletions cut 0 bases from V and 5 bases from J, with 14 bases between. Per germline, CDR1 SGHAT and CDR2 FQDESV (reference sequence). The CDR3 runs to 15 residues. CDR3 sequence reads: CASSLALGRRDEQYF. DNA for the CDR3: TGTGCCAGCAGCTTAGCCCTTGGCAGGAGGGACGAGCAGTACTTC.

CDR3 in DNA: TGTGCCAGCAGTCCCCCTCGCCGGACTGGTGGCAATCAGCCCCAGCATTTT. Residues: CASSPPRRTGGNQPQHF. The chain joins TRBV6-6 to TRBJ1-5, with unresolved D. The CDR3 covers 17 residues. V was trimmed by 5 bases and J by 2 bases, leaving 19 bases between them. Germline CDR1 reads MNHNY; CDR2 reads SVGAGI (reference sequence).

The chain joins TRBV5-1 to TRBJ2-7; 7 bases are shared with TRBD2. The J segment lost 5 bases and the V segment lost 0 bases, leaving 5 bases of the junction unmatched. Germline V gives CDR1 SGHRS, CDR2 YFSETQ. The CDR3 has 14 residues. In nucleotides, the CDR3 is TGCGCCAGCAGCTTGGTCGGGCTAGCGGACGAGCAGTACTTC. Protein sequence: CASSLVGLADEQYF.

V and J are TRBV19 and TRBJ1-5; no reliable D call. This CDR3 comprises 13 residues. The germline V gene has CDR1 LNHDA and CDR2 SQIVND (reference sequence). With 6 bases removed from V and 2 bases from J, the gap between germline ends came to 8 bases. The CDR3 is CASRRTGNQPQHF. The CDR3 bases are TGTGCCAGTAGGAGAACAGGCAATCAGCCCCAGCATTTT.

This chain connects TRBV18 to TRBJ2-7, with 13 positions matching TRBD2. Trimming at V came to 1 base and at J to 1 base, leaving 1 base not matched to a gene. Germline CDR1 and CDR2: KGHSH and LQKENI. CDR3 length: 16 residues. The chain's CDR3 is CASSPQGLAGSYEQYF. The CDR3 DNA reads TGTGCCAGCTCACCACAGGGACTAGCGGGATCCTACGAGCAGTACTTC.

The V gene is TRBV10-3, the J gene TRBJ1-2, with D unclear. CDR3 size: 13 residues. Per the germline V gene, CDR1 is ENHRY and CDR2 is SYGVKD. Trimming took 8 bases from V and 7 from J, leaving 17 bases between them. The CDR3 spells CAIQAGRIGGYTF. The CDR3 nucleotides are TGTGCCATCCAAGCGGGCAGGATTGGTGGCTACACCTTC.

The chain recombines TRBV30 with TRBJ2-7; 8 bases fit TRBD1. Trimming cost V 4 bases and J 1 base; bases outside gene matches: 6. The CDR3 length is 14 residues. Germline values: CDR1 GTSNPN, CDR2 SVGIG (reference sequence). The CDR3 region is CAWTRDRRSYEQYF. CDR3 sequence (DNA): TGTGCCTGGACCCGGGACAGGCGTTCCTACGAGCAGTACTTC.

This sequence joins TRBV10-1 and TRBJ2-4, with TRBD1 as a possible D gene (6 bases). Germline-derived CDR1 and CDR2 are WNHNN and SYGVQD (reference sequence). Trimming removed 2 bases from V and 9 bases from J, with 11 bases in between. The CDR3 spans 13 residues. CDR3 region: CASSERGIGIQYF. As DNA, the CDR3 is TGCGCCAGCAGTGAGAGGGGGATCGGCATTCAGTACTTC.

Here the CDR3 DNA reads TGTGCCAGCAGCTTAAATCCGGGAGGGCTGGGAGAGACCCAGTACTTC. This gives the protein CASSLNPGGLGETQYF. The rearrangement links TRBV7-3 to TRBJ2-5, with 8 bases identical to TRBD2. V shed 1 base and J 4 bases; nucleotides not matched to a gene: 8. The CDR3 is 16 amino acids. Per the germline V gene, CDR1 is SGHTA and CDR2 is FQGTGA.

The chain combines TRBV5-1 with TRBJ2-7; 8 positions agree with TRBD1. Germline loops: CDR1 SGHRS, CDR2 YFSETQ. V gave up 7 bases and J gave up 7 bases; unmatched junction bases: 7. The CDR3 spans 12 residues. The CDR3 reads CASGQGVGEQYF. The CDR3 bases are TGCGCCAGCGGACAGGGCGTAGGGGAGCAGTACTTC.

The chain carries TRBV29-1 and TRBJ2-7, with 8 bases that match TRBD1. V lost 4 bases to trimming and J lost 5 bases; unmatched junction nucleotides: 4. The CDR3 loop spans 12 amino acids. Germline-derived CDR1 and CDR2 are SQVTM and ANQGSEA. This CDR3 is CSVGTGNNEQYF. In DNA, the CDR3 is TGCAGCGTTGGGACAGGGAACAACGAGCAGTACTTC.

CDR3 nucleotide sequence: TGTGCCAGTAGTATCAGAGGGACAGAGAATCAGCCCCAGCATTTT. The encoded protein is CASSIRGTENQPQHF. The chain recombines TRBV19 with TRBJ1-5; TRBD1 agrees at 7 bases. The V gene's germline CDR1 is LNHDA and CDR2 SQIVND (reference sequence). The CDR3 consists of 15 residues. After removal of 3 bases from V and 4 bases from J, the junction contained 6 bases not matched to a gene.

The sample holds a few counts of this clone. The chain joins TRBV19 to TRBJ1-5; TRBD1 matches 8 bases. Trimming at V came to 4 bases and at J to 0 bases, leaving 2 bases not matched to a gene. This CDR3 contains 15 residues. In germline, CDR1 is LNHDA, CDR2 SQIVND (reference sequence). The CDR3 DNA reads as TGTGCCAGTAGTACGGACAGGGCTAGCAATCAGCCCCAGCATTTT. This translates into CASSTDRASNQPQHF.

V and J are TRBV7-2 and TRBJ1-1; no clear D gene. Germline assignment: CDR1 SGHTA and CDR2 FQGNSA. The CDR3 is 14 residues long. V was trimmed by 5 bases and J by 4 bases, leaving 14 bases between them. The CDR3 DNA sequence: TGTGCCAGCAGCATCGACACCGGGAGCACTGAAGCTTTCTTT. Encoded protein: CASSIDTGSTEAFF.

V and J are TRBV10-3 and TRBJ2-1; the match to TRBD2 covers 11 bases. Germline trimming cut 2 bases from V and 7 bases from J; bases unmatched to any gene: 7. The CDR3 spans 16 residues. Germline values: CDR1 ENHRY, CDR2 SYGVKD. DNA of the CDR3: TGTGCCATCAGTGAGCCAGGTACTAGCGGGAGTAATGAGCAGTTCTTC. This encodes CAISEPGTSGSNEQFF.